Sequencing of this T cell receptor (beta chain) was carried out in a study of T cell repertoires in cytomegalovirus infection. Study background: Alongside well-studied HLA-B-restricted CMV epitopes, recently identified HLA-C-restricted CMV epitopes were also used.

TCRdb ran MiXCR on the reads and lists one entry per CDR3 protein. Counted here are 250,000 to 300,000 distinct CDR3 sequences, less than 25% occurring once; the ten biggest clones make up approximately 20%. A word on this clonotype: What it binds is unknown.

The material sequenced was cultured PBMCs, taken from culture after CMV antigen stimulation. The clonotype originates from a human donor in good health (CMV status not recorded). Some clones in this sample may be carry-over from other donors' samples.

The CDR3 DNA follows: TGCAGTGCTAGAGATCGCGGAGGGGTGGACCCCTACGAGCAGTACTTC. Translated, it gives CSARDRGGVDPYEQYF. The V call is TRBV20-1, the J call TRBJ2-7; the D gene is possibly TRBD2 (6 bases). The ends were cut back, 0 bases at V and 2 bases at J, with 17 bases in the middle. CDR1 and CDR2 from the germline V gene are DFQATT and SNEGSKA (reference sequence). This CDR3 is built from 16 residues.